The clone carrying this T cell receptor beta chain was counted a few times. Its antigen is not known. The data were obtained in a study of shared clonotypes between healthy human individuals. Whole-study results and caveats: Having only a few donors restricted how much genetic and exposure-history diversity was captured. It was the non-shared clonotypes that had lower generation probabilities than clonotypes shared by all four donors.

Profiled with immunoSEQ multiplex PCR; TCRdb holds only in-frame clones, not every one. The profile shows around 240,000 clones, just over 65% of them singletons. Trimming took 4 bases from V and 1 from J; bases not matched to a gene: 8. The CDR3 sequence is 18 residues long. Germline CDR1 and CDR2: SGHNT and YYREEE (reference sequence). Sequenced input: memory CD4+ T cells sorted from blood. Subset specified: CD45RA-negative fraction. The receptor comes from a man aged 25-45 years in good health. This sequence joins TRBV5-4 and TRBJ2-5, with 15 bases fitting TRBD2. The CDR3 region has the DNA TGTGCCAGCAGCATCGGACTAGCGGGAGGGCCGCTCCAAGAGACCCAGTACTTC. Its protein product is CASSIGLAGGPLQETQYF. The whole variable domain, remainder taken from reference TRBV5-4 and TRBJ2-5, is ETGVTQSPTHLIKTRGQQVTLRCSSQSGHNTVSWYQQALGQGPQFIFQYYREEENGRGNFPPRFSGLQFPNYSSELNVNALELDDSALYLCASSIGLAGGPLQETQYFGPGTRLLVL.